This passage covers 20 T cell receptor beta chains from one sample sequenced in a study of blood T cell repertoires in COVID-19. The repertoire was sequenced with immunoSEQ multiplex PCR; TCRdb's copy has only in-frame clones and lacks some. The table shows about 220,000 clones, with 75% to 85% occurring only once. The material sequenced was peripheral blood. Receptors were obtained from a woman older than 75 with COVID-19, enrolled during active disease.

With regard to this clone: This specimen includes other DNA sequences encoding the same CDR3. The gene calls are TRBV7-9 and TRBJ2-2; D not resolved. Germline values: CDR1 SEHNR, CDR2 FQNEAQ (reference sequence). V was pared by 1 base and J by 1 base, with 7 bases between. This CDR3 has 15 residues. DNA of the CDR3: TGTGCCAGCAGCTTAGGGCAGGTGAACACCGGGGAGCTGTTTTTT. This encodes CASSLGQVNTGELFF. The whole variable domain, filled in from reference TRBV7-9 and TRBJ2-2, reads DTGVSQNPRHKITKRGQNVTFRCDPISEHNRLYWYRQTLGQGPEFLTYFQNEAQLEKSRLLSDRFSAERPKGSFSTLEIQRTEQGDSAMYLCASSLGQVNTGELFFGEGSRLTVL.

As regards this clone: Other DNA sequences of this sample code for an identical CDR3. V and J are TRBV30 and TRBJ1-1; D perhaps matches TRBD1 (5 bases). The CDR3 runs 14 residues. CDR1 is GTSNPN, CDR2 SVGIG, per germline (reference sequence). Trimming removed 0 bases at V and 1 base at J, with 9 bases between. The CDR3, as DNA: TGTGCCTGGAGTGTACGAACAGGGAACACTGAAGCTTTCTTT. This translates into CAWSVRTGNTEAFF.

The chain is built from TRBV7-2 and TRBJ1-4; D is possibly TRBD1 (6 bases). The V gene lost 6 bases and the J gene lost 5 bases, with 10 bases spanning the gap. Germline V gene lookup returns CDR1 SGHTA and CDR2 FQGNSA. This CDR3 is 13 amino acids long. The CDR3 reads CASRYGQNEKLFF. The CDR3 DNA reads TGTGCCAGCAGATATGGACAGAATGAAAAACTGTTTTTT.

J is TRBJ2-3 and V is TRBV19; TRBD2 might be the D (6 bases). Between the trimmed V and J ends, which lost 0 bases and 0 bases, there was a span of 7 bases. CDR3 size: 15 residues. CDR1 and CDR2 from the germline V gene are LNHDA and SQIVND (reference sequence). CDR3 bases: TGTGCCAGTAGTATAGAGGGACTCAGCACAGATACGCAGTATTTT. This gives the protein CASSIEGLSTDTQYF.

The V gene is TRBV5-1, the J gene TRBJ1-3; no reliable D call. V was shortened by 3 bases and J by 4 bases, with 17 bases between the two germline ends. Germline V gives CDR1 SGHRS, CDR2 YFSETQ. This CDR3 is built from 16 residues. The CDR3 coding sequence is TGCGCCAGCAGCTCCACGACTGGGTACGGAGGAAACACCATATATTTT. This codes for CASSSTTGYGGNTIYF.

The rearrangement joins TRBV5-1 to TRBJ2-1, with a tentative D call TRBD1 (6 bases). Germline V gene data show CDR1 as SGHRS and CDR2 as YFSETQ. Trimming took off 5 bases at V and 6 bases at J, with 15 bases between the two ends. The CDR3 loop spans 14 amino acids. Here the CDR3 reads CASSYQGYGNEQFF. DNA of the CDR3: TGCGCCAGCAGTTACCAGGGGTACGGCAATGAGCAGTTCTTC.

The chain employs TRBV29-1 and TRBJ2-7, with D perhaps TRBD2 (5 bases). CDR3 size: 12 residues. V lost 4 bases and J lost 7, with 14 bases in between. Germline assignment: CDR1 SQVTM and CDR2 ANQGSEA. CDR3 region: CSVASLTGEQYF. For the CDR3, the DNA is TGCAGCGTTGCCAGCCTAACGGGGGAGCAGTACTTC.

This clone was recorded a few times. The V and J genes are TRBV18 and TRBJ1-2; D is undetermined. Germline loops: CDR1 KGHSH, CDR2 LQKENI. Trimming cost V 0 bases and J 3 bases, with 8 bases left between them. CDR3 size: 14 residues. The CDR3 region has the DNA TGTGCCAGCTCACCACCCCGCCAGGACTATGGCTACACCTTC. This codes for CASSPPRQDYGYTF.

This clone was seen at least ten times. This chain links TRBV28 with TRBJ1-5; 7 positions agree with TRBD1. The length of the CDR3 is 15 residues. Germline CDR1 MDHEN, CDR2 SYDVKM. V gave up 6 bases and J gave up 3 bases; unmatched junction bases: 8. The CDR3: CASSRDREINQPQHF. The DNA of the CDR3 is TGTGCCAGCAGCCGAGACAGGGAAATCAATCAGCCCCAGCATTTT. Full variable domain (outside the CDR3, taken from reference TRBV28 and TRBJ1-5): DVKVTQSSRYLVKRTGEKVFLECVQDMDHENMFWYRQDPGLGLRLIYFSYDVKMKEKGDIPEGYSVSREKKERFSLILESASTNQTSMYLCASSRDREINQPQHFGDGTRLSIL.

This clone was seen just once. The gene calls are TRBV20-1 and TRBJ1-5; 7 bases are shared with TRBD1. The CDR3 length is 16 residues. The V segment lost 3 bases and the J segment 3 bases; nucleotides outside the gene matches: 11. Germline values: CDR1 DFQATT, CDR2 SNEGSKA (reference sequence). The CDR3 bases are TGCAGTGCTAGTCACCCGACAGGGCTTAACAATCAGCCCCAGCATTTT. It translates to CSASHPTGLNNQPQHF.

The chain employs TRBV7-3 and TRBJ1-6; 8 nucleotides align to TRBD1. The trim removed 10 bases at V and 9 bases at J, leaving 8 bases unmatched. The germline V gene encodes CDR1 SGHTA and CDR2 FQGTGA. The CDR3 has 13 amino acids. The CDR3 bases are TGTGCCACCCTCCGGACAGGGACTTCACCCCTCCACTTT. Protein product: CATLRTGTSPLHF.

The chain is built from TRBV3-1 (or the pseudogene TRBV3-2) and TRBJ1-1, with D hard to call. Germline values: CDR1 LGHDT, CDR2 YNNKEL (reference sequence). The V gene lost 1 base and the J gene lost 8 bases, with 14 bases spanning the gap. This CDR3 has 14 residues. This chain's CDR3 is CASSQVGGSAEAFF. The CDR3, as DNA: TGTGCCAGCAGCCAAGTTGGCGGGTCGGCCGAAGCTTTCTTT.

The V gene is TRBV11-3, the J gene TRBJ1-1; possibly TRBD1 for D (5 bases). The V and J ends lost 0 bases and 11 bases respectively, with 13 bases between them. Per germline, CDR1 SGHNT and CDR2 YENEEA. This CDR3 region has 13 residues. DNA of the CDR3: TGTGCCAGCAGCTTAGATCGCTCAGGGCGTGCTTTCTTT. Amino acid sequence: CASSLDRSGRAFF.

CDR3 sequence (DNA): TGTGCCAGCAGCCCCCGCGGGCCCTTGCCCGGGGCCAACGTCCTGACTTTC. Translated: CASSPRGPLPGANVLTF. J is TRBJ2-6 and V is TRBV7-2; weak D call: TRBD2 (5 bases). CDR1 and CDR2 (germline): SGHTA, FQGNSA. Trimming cost V 5 bases and J 4 bases, with 18 bases left between them. The CDR3 extends over 17 amino acids.

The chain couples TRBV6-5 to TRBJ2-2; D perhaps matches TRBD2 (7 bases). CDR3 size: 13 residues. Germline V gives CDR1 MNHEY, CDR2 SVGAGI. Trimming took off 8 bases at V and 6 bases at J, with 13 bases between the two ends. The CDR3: CASAREGAGELFF. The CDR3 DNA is TGTGCCAGCGCGAGGGAGGGGGCCGGGGAGCTGTTTTTT.

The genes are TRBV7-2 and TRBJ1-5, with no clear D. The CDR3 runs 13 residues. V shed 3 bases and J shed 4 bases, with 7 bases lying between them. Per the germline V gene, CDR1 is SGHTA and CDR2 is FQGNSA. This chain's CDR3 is CASSLTINQPQHF. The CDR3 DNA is TGTGCCAGCAGCTTGACTATAAATCAGCCCCAGCATTTT.

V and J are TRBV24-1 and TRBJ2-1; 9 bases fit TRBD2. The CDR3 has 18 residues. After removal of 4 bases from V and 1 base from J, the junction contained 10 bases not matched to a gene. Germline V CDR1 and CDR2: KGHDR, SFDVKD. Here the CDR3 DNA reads TGTGCCACCAGTGACTCCCGGCGACTAGCGGTATCCTACAATGAGCAGTTCTTC. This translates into CATSDSRRLAVSYNEQFF.

CDR3 region: CASMDTGQRTRATEAFF. CDR3 nucleotides: TGCGCCAGCATGGACACAGGGCAACGGACCAGGGCCACTGAAGCTTTCTTT. The chain combines TRBV5-1 with TRBJ1-1, with D perhaps matching TRBD1 (6 bases). Germline V lookup: CDR1 SGHRS, CDR2 YFSETQ. The CDR3 loop spans 17 amino acids. Trimming removed 6 bases at V and 4 bases at J, with 25 bases between.

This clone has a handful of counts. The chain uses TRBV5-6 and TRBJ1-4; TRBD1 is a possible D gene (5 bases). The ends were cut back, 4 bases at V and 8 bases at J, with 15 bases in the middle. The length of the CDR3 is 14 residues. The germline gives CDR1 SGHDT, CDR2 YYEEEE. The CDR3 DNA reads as TGTGCCAGCAGCGCGGGGCCGGGCGGAGAAAAACTGTTTTTT. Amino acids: CASSAGPGGEKLFF.

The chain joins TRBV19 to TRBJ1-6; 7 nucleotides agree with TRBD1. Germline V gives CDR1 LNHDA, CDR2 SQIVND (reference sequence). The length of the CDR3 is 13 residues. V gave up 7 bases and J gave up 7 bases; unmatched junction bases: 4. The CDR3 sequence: CASNDRENSPLHF. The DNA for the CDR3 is TGTGCCAGTAACGACAGGGAGAATTCACCCCTCCACTTT.